The 10 T cell receptor beta chains in this list originate from one sample, sequenced in a study of T cells in Graves' hyperthyroidism and ophthalmopathy. The TCR beta CDR3 regions underwent amplification using RNA transcripts as the source. An initial round of RT-PCR targeting the TCR CDR3 relied on the HTBI primer set. TCRdb passed the multiplex PCR reads through MiXCR, listing each CDR3 protein once. The sample yields hundreds of thousands of distinct CDR3 sequences, around 40% seen once. The sequencing input was blood. These receptors originate from a woman between 40 and 50 years old with Graves' hyperthyroidism.

This clonotype was seen a handful of times. This rearrangement joins TRBV5-6 to TRBJ1-2; D gene unclear. V lost 0 bases, J lost 4 bases, and 10 bases lay in between. Germline CDR1 SGHDT, CDR2 YYEEEE. The CDR3 runs 14 residues. The CDR3 here is CASSLGPGIYGYTF. The CDR3 region has the DNA TGTGCCAGCAGCTTGGGACCGGGGATCTATGGCTACACCTTC.

For this clonotype: A much larger clone lies a single base off, so this may be a read error. The chain couples TRBV24-1 to TRBJ1-1; maybe TRBD1 (5 bases). The CDR3 runs 16 residues. CDR1 and CDR2 from the germline V gene are KGHDR and SFDVKD. Trimming cost V 2 bases and J 3 bases, with 15 bases left between them. The CDR3 DNA reads TGTGCCACCAGTGATTCAGAGGGGAGGAAGGACACTGAAGCTTTCTTT. Translated, it gives CATSDSEGRKDTEAFF.

This clonotype was recorded a few times. This chain connects TRBV28 to TRBJ2-7; TRBD2 matches 12 bases. V shed 6 bases and J 6 bases; nucleotides not matched to a gene: 3. The CDR3 runs to 13 residues. Germline V gene sequence: CDR1 MDHEN, CDR2 SYDVKM. The CDR3 region has the DNA TGTGCCAGCAGGACTAGCGGGAGCCCCGAGCAGTACTTC. Its protein is CASRTSGSPEQYF.

A few counts support this clonotype. The chain joins TRBV29-1 to TRBJ2-3, with 8 positions matching TRBD1. The CDR3 has 13 amino acids. CDR1 SQVTM and CDR2 ANQGSEA come from the germline V gene. Germline trimming cut 7 bases from V and 2 bases from J; bases unmatched to any gene: 5. Here the CDR3 reads CSAPGQDTDTQYF. In nucleotides, the CDR3 is TGCAGCGCGCCGGGACAGGACACAGATACGCAGTATTTT.

A remark on this clonotype: Given a much more abundant clone one base away, this may be a read error. V and J are TRBV12-3 or TRBV12-4 and TRBJ1-2; possible D gene TRBD1, 6 bases. The CDR3 is 13 residues long. For the CDR3, the DNA is TGTACCAGCAGTTTGGCAGGGGCCGAGGGCTACACCTTC. As protein: CTSSLAGAEGYTF.

This clonotype occurred many times. V gene TRBV29-1 combines with J gene TRBJ1-2; 8 bases map to TRBD1. J was trimmed by 4 bases and V by 3 bases; bases with no gene match: 1. Per the germline V gene, CDR1 is SQVTM and CDR2 is ANQGSEA. This CDR3 contains 12 residues. The DNA of the CDR3 is TGCAGCGTTGAGACAGGGGCCTATGGCTACACCTTC. Translation gives CSVETGAYGYTF.

The chain recombines TRBV9 with TRBJ1-1; tentatively, D is TRBD1 (5 bases). CDR3 length: 13 residues. V was trimmed by 0 bases and J by 11 bases, leaving 14 bases between them. Germline V gene data show CDR1 as SGDLS and CDR2 as YYNGEE. The CDR3, as DNA: TGTGCCAGCAGCGTAGAGGGGACGGGGGGGGCTTTCTTT. It specifies CASSVEGTGGAFF.

This chain connects TRBV11-2 to TRBJ2-7; D may correspond to TRBD1 or TRBD2 (5 bases each). This CDR3 spans 12 amino acids. Per germline, CDR1 SGHAT and CDR2 FQNNGV. Trimming took 3 bases from V and 6 from J, leaving 9 bases between them. CDR3 sequence: CASSFQRGEQYF. CDR3 DNA: TGTGCCAGCAGCTTCCAGAGGGGCGAGCAGTACTTC.

Concerning this clonotype: Because the CDR3's place on the DNA is in doubt, the DNA is left out and the CDR3 is given as listed by TCRdb. The chain links TRBV19 to TRBJ1-2; the DNA was not compared with TRBD1, the D call given in the table. The germline V gene has CDR1 LNHDA and CDR2 SQIVND (reference sequence). 12 amino acids form the CDR3, both terminal residues included. CDR3 sequence: CATRDGNYGCTF.

This clonotype has at least ten counts. V usage is TRBV7-9 and J usage is TRBJ1-2, with a possible D match to TRBD1 (5 bases). V was cut by 5 bases and J by 3 bases, with 19 bases left in between. The CDR3 runs 16 residues. CDR1 and CDR2 from the germline V gene are SEHNR and FQNEAQ (reference sequence). In DNA, the CDR3 is TGTGCCAGCAGCCCCGGGACCACAACTCCGGACTATGGCTACACCTTC. Amino acids: CASSPGTTTPDYGYTF.